Listed here are 28 T cell receptor beta chains from one sample, sequenced in a study of naive and memory T cell subsets. Two oligonucleotides, mixed equimolar, formed the beta constant-region primer covering TRBC1 and TRBC2. Four rounds of PCR amplified the ligated cDNA using nested alpha and beta constant-region primers plus SP2. TCRdb independently ran MiXCR on the UMI-ligation and nested PCR reads; one entry per CDR3 protein. Of over 20,000 distinct CDR3 sequences in the sample, roughly 9.6% were seen once. Sequenced material: central memory CD8+ T cells from blood. All receptors come from a human donor in good health.

Ten or more counts support this clonotype. The chain couples TRBV7-6 to TRBJ1-5; TRBD1 is a possible D gene (5 bases). Trimming pared 5 bases from V and 0 bases from J, leaving 11 bases between. The length of the CDR3 is 15 residues. The V gene's germline CDR1 is SGHVS and CDR2 FNYEAQ. For the CDR3, the DNA is TGTGCCAGCAGCCCGGGACGGGATAGCAATCAGCCCCAGCATTTT. Its translation is CASSPGRDSNQPQHF.

This clonotype was detected a few times. V is TRBV4-2 and J is TRBJ2-3, with TRBD2 matching over 12 bases. Germline V gene sequence: CDR1 LGHNA, CDR2 YNFKEQ. This CDR3 spans 15 amino acids. V shed 4 bases and J 6 bases; nucleotides not matched to a gene: 5. CDR3 residues: CASSRLAGDVDTQYF. CDR3 nucleotide sequence: TGTGCCAGCAGCCGACTAGCGGGAGACGTTGATACGCAGTATTTT.

The CDR3 protein is CASFKSWPVNEQFF. The CDR3 region has the DNA TGTGCCAGCTTTAAGTCCTGGCCGGTAAATGAGCAGTTCTTC. The chain carries TRBV7-9 and TRBJ2-1; D is uncertain. Germline lookup yields CDR1 SEHNR and CDR2 FQNEAQ (reference sequence). CDR3 length equals 14 residues. Deletions cut 8 bases from V and 7 bases from J, with 18 bases between.

The rearrangement links TRBV6-2 or TRBV6-3 to TRBJ1-1; a possible D gene is TRBD1 (5 bases). Germline CDR1 reads MNHEY; CDR2 reads SVGEGT. The ends were cut back, 0 bases at V and 5 bases at J, with 16 bases in the middle. CDR3 length: 16 residues. The CDR3, as DNA: TGTGCCAGCAGTTACTCTCTGACAGAAACAACAACTGAAGCTTTCTTT. Residues: CASSYSLTETTTEAFF.

The V gene is TRBV27, the J gene TRBJ1-5; D unclear. V shed 5 bases and J shed 6 bases, with 11 bases lying between them. The CDR3 has 13 residues. CDR1 and CDR2 (germline): MNHEY, SMNVEV (reference sequence). The CDR3 DNA sequence: TGTGCCAGCAGTCCCACTCTTGGTCAGCCCCAGCATTTT. This encodes CASSPTLGQPQHF.

This clonotype ranks as large (0.1 to 1%). The chain employs TRBV6-4 and TRBJ2-1; 9 positions match TRBD2. Per the germline V gene, CDR1 is MRHNA and CDR2 is SNTAGT. Trimming at V came to 3 bases and at J to 6 bases, leaving 6 bases not matched to a gene. This CDR3 comprises 15 residues. In DNA, the CDR3 is TGTGCCAGCAGTGAGGTAGCGGGAGCCGGCAATGAGCAGTTCTTC. Translated, it gives CASSEVAGAGNEQFF.

This clonotype occurred many times. V is TRBV6-5 and J is TRBJ1-2; TRBD1 agrees at 10 bases. Germline V gene sequence: CDR1 MNHEY, CDR2 SVGAGI. This CDR3 region has 13 residues. Germline trimming cut 6 bases from V and 4 bases from J; bases unmatched to any gene: 2. CDR3 residues: CASRRQGAYGYTF. The CDR3 nucleotides read TGTGCCAGCAGACGACAGGGGGCCTATGGCTACACCTTC.

By its share, this clonotype is medium-sized. The chain carries TRBV20-1 and TRBJ1-3; D remains unclear. Germline V lookup: CDR1 DFQATT, CDR2 SNEGSKA (reference sequence). Trimming removed 1 base at V and 4 bases at J, with 8 bases between. The CDR3 runs to 13 residues. CDR3 nucleotide sequence: TGCAGTGCTAGAGGACTCCCGGGAAACACCATATATTTT. It codes for CSARGLPGNTIYF.

The sample holds a few counts of this clonotype. This sequence joins TRBV14 and TRBJ2-1; 8 nucleotides agree with TRBD2. The germline V gene has CDR1 SGHDN and CDR2 FVKESK. The CDR3 loop spans 18 amino acids. Unmatched junction bases numbered 7, after V lost 0 bases and J lost 0 bases. CDR3 region: CASSQDRPGLDSYNEQFF. The CDR3 nucleotides are TGTGCCAGCAGCCAAGATCGGCCGGGACTAGACTCCTACAATGAGCAGTTCTTC. Supplemented by reference TRBV14 and TRBJ2-1, the full variable domain reads EAGVTQFPSHSVIEKGQTVTLRCDPISGHDNLYWYRRVMGKEIKFLLHFVKESKQDESGMPNNRFLAERTGGTYSTLKVQPAELEDSGVYFCASSQDRPGLDSYNEQFFGPGTRLTVL.

This clonotype was seen at least ten times. This sequence joins TRBV20-1 and TRBJ2-7; TRBD1 might be the D (6 bases). This CDR3 is 13 amino acids long. In germline, CDR1 is DFQATT, CDR2 SNEGSKA (reference sequence). The ends were cut back, 5 bases at V and 1 base at J, with 12 bases in the middle. The CDR3 loop reads CSALRQESYEQYF. CDR3 in DNA: TGCAGTGCTCTACGACAGGAATCCTACGAGCAGTACTTC.

This chain connects TRBV28 to TRBJ2-1, with TRBD1 identical over 12 bases. This CDR3 comprises 15 residues. The V gene's germline CDR1 is MDHEN and CDR2 SYDVKM. The V gene end was trimmed by 4 bases and the J gene end by 9 bases; junction bases not matched to a gene: 7. The CDR3 spells CASSSPGQGASEQFF. CDR3 bases: TGTGCCAGCAGTTCTCCGGGACAGGGGGCGAGTGAGCAGTTCTTC.

This clonotype was observed a handful of times. CDR3 in DNA: TGCAGCGTTGATGGCGACTTGTGGGACAATGAGCAGTTCTTC. Protein sequence: CSVDGDLWDNEQFF. The V and J genes are TRBV29-1 and TRBJ2-1; D is undetermined. Trimming shortened V by 3 bases and J by 5 bases, and 14 bases separated the two germline ends. Germline CDR1 reads SQVTM; CDR2 reads ANQGSEA. The CDR3 covers 14 residues.

This clonotype is categorized as medium-sized (0.01 to 0.1%). The chain combines TRBV3-1 with TRBJ2-1; TRBD1 matches 10 bases. The CDR3 extends over 15 amino acids. V trimming: 4 bases; J trimming: 8 bases; junction bases outside the gene matches: 8. Germline V gene sequence: CDR1 LGHDT, CDR2 YNNKEL (reference sequence). This CDR3 is CASSRGTGDLDEQFF. The CDR3 coding sequence is TGTGCCAGCAGCCGCGGGACAGGGGATTTGGATGAGCAGTTCTTC.

By proportion, this clonotype is medium-sized. This chain links TRBV20-1 with TRBJ2-2; a possible D gene is TRBD2 (6 bases). CDR1 and CDR2 (germline): DFQATT, SNEGSKA (reference sequence). The CDR3 has 14 residues. Deletions cut 0 bases from V and 3 bases from J, with 8 bases between. The CDR3 sequence is CSARDQRDTGELFF. In DNA, the CDR3 is TGCAGTGCTAGAGATCAGCGGGACACCGGGGAGCTGTTTTTT.

Only a few counts were recorded for this clonotype. V usage is TRBV4-1 and J usage is TRBJ2-5; 7 bases fit TRBD2. CDR3 length: 16 residues. V trimming: 0 bases; J trimming: 5 bases; junction bases outside the gene matches: 9. CDR1 is MGHRA, CDR2 YSYEKL, per germline. CDR3 amino acids: CASSQDPEWGGETQYF. CDR3 in DNA: TGCGCCAGCAGCCAAGATCCGGAGTGGGGGGGGGAGACCCAGTACTTC.

In its sample, this clonotype was seen many times. V usage is TRBV28 and J usage is TRBJ1-5; unclear D gene. This CDR3 spans 15 amino acids. Germline CDR1 and CDR2: MDHEN and SYDVKM. V was clipped by 5 bases and J by 0 bases, with 11 bases between them. CDR3 bases: TGTGCCAGCAGTCCCCTCTCCCTTAGCAATCAGCCCCAGCATTTT. Protein product: CASSPLSLSNQPQHF.

This clonotype was found a few times. This chain uses TRBV20-1 with TRBJ2-3; maybe TRBD1 (6 bases). V was clipped by 6 bases and J by 2 bases, with 21 bases between them. The germline V gene has CDR1 DFQATT and CDR2 SNEGSKA (reference sequence). The CDR3 runs 16 residues. CDR3 region: CSAKDSQSGHTDTQYF. Here the CDR3 DNA reads TGCAGTGCAAAGGACAGTCAGTCAGGGCACACAGATACGCAGTATTTT.

A few counts support this clonotype. The chain couples TRBV6-5 to TRBJ2-1; the D gene is possibly TRBD2 (6 bases). The CDR3 runs 16 residues. Germline V gene lookup returns CDR1 MNHEY and CDR2 SVGAGI. V was clipped by 6 bases and J by 1 base, with 16 bases between them. Written as DNA, the CDR3 is TGTGCCAGCAGGCCGGATATCGGGGGATCCTACAATGAGCAGTTCTTC. Encoded protein: CASRPDIGGSYNEQFF.

This clonotype was counted many times. The chain links TRBV29-1 to TRBJ1-2; D not resolved. The CDR3 totals 13 residues. V dropped 3 bases and J dropped 4 bases, with 12 bases sitting between them. Germline CDR1 is SQVTM and CDR2 is ANQGSEA. CDR3 nucleotide sequence: TGCAGCGTTGAGGGCAGCCCCATCTATGGCTACACCTTC. Its translation is CSVEGSPIYGYTF.

The gene calls are TRBV10-2 and TRBJ2-4; 7 positions match TRBD2. CDR3 length: 16 amino acids. Germline V gives CDR1 WSHSY, CDR2 SAAADI. J was trimmed by 4 bases and V by 0 bases; bases with no gene match: 6. CDR3 in amino acids: CASSESFGREKNIQYF. In nucleotides, the CDR3 is TGCGCCAGCAGTGAGTCGTTTGGGAGGGAGAAAAACATTCAGTACTTC.

This clonotype was recorded at least ten times. In nucleotides, the CDR3 is TGTGCCAGCAGCGGCGGCCGCCGCCAAGAGACCCAGTACTTC. Encoded protein: CASSGGRRQETQYF. The J gene is TRBJ2-5, the V gene TRBV5-6; D unclear. Germline V CDR1 and CDR2: SGHDT, YYEEEE. The CDR3 contains 14 residues. Trimming pared 4 bases from V and 1 base from J, leaving 11 bases between.

At least ten counts were recorded for this clonotype. J is TRBJ2-5 and V is TRBV20-1; D is perhaps TRBD2 (6 bases). This CDR3 region has 14 residues. Trimming took 7 bases from V and 2 from J, leaving 17 bases between them. CDR1 and CDR2 from the germline V gene are DFQATT and SNEGSKA (reference sequence). The CDR3 protein is CSVPGRTEQETQYF. Written as DNA, the CDR3 is TGCAGTGTCCCGGGGAGGACGGAACAAGAGACCCAGTACTTC.

This clonotype was counted at least ten times. This chain joins TRBV20-1 and TRBJ2-1, with 13 positions matching TRBD2. The CDR3 sequence is 14 residues long. Trimming cost V 3 bases and J 7 bases; bases outside gene matches: 3. Germline V gene sequence: CDR1 DFQATT, CDR2 SNEGSKA (reference sequence). CDR3 coding DNA: TGCAGTGCTAGCGGACTAGCGGGAGCAAATGAGCAGTTCTTC. Residues: CSASGLAGANEQFF.

This clonotype is medium-sized (0.01 to 0.1%) within its sample. The V gene is TRBV28, the J gene TRBJ1-4; 9 bases line up with TRBD1. The CDR3 consists of 18 residues. Looked up from germline, CDR1 is MDHEN and CDR2 is SYDVKM. With 6 bases clipped from V and 8 bases from J, the junction kept 19 bases outside the gene matches. CDR3 bases: TGTGCCAGCAGAAAGGGGCGGGACAGGGAGGTTTTGGGCGAAAAACTGTTTTTT. Translating gives CASRKGRDREVLGEKLFF.

In this sample, this clonotype turned up a few times. The chain recombines TRBV13 with TRBJ2-7; perhaps TRBD2 as D (5 bases). This CDR3 spans 15 amino acids. Germline V lookup: CDR1 PRHDT, CDR2 FYEKMQ (reference sequence). Trimming stripped 3 bases from V and 3 bases from J, with 15 bases between. The chain's CDR3 is CASSFSFGNLYEQYF. The CDR3 region has the DNA TGTGCCAGCAGCTTTAGTTTCGGGAATCTCTACGAGCAGTACTTC.

This clonotype was counted at least ten times. The rearrangement joins TRBV28 to TRBJ2-1; D is ambiguous. The CDR3 is 11 amino acids. Germline CDR1 reads MDHEN; CDR2 reads SYDVKM. Trimming took 6 bases from V and 7 from J, leaving 7 bases between them. This CDR3 reads CASSAINEQFF. Written as DNA, the CDR3 is TGTGCCAGCAGCGCCATTAATGAGCAGTTCTTC.

This clonotype has a handful of counts. The chain recombines TRBV24-1 with TRBJ2-3; D call uncertain. Per germline, CDR1 KGHDR and CDR2 SFDVKD. This CDR3 region has 13 residues. Trimming took 7 bases from V and 1 from J, leaving 8 bases between them. CDR3 sequence (DNA): TGTGCCACCAGGGAGATCGGCACAGATACGCAGTATTTT. Translating it yields CATREIGTDTQYF.

Many counts were recorded for this clonotype. The genes are TRBV6-5 and TRBJ2-2; 7 nucleotides match TRBD1. The length of the CDR3 is 14 residues. The V gene's germline CDR1 is MNHEY and CDR2 SVGAGI. V lost 6 bases to trimming and J lost 6 bases; unmatched junction nucleotides: 7. This CDR3 is CASSPSQGAGELFF. The CDR3 coding sequence is TGTGCCAGCAGCCCCTCGCAGGGGGCCGGGGAGCTGTTTTTT.